The 24 T cell receptor beta chains listed next were all sequenced from one sample in a study of blood T cell repertoires in COVID-19. Clones were sequenced by immunoSEQ multiplex PCR, and TCRdb holds only the in-frame ones, with some missing. The sample records some 230,000 clones, around 81% being singletons. Input material: peripheral blood. Source of these receptors: a woman in her 30s who had recovered from COVID-19.

This clone was detected a few times. This chain uses TRBV3-1 (or the pseudogene TRBV3-2) with TRBJ2-7, with D possibly matching TRBD1 (5 bases). Germline V gene data show CDR1 as LGHDT and CDR2 as YNNKEL (reference sequence). V was trimmed by 1 base and J by 7 bases, leaving 17 bases between them. The CDR3 is made up of 15 amino acids. CDR3 nucleotide sequence: TGTGCCAGCAGCCAAGGCCCCCAGGGTCTTGGGGAGCAGTACTTC. Encoded protein: CASSQGPQGLGEQYF.

The chain uses TRBV5-1 and TRBJ1-1; no clear D gene. Between the trimmed V and J ends, which lost 1 base and 1 base, there was a span of 11 bases. From germline, CDR1 is SGHRS and CDR2 YFSETQ. CDR3 length: 15 residues. CDR3 DNA sequence: TGCGCCAGCAGCTTGAGTCCCCTCAGGAACACTGAAGCTTTCTTT. It specifies CASSLSPLRNTEAFF.

The rearrangement joins TRBV27 to TRBJ1-1, with D perhaps matching TRBD1 (5 bases). This CDR3 has 17 residues. Germline lookup yields CDR1 MNHEY and CDR2 SMNVEV (reference sequence). V was shortened by 1 base and J by 3 bases, with 18 bases between the two germline ends. The DNA of the CDR3 is TGTGCCAGCAGTTTATGGGGGGGAACAGAAAAGTACACTGAAGCTTTCTTT. Protein product: CASSLWGGTEKYTEAFF.

This clone came up once. This chain links TRBV11-3 with TRBJ1-1, with D perhaps TRBD1 (5 bases). The CDR3 is made up of 13 amino acids. Germline loops: CDR1 SGHNT, CDR2 YENEEA. The DNA for the CDR3 is TGTAGAGGCTCGGGGGTCTCAAGCACTGAAGCTTTCTTT. Translated: CRGSGVSSTEAFF.

The rearrangement joins TRBV13 to TRBJ1-1, with D unresolved. In germline, CDR1 is PRHDT, CDR2 FYEKMQ (reference sequence). Trimming shortened V by 6 bases and J by 4 bases, and 9 bases separated the two germline ends. This CDR3 is built from 12 residues. CDR3 in amino acids: CASRSGSTEAFF. The CDR3 region has the DNA TGTGCCAGCAGGAGCGGGAGCACTGAAGCTTTCTTT.

V gene TRBV6-5 combines with J gene TRBJ2-6; no firm D call. This CDR3 is built from 15 residues. Germline V gives CDR1 MNHEY, CDR2 SVGAGI. Between the trimmed V and J ends, which lost 7 bases and 0 bases, there was a span of 10 bases. The CDR3 DNA reads TGTGCCAGCACCGTCGGTATCTCTGGGGCCAACGTCCTGACTTTC. Its translation is CASTVGISGANVLTF.

The rearrangement links TRBV5-1 to TRBJ2-7, with no clear D. Trimming took 0 bases from V and 4 from J, leaving 11 bases between them. Germline V CDR1 and CDR2: SGHRS, YFSETQ. CDR3 length: 14 amino acids. The CDR3 DNA follows: TGCGCCAGCAGCTTGGCTTACCAGAAGTACGAGCAGTACTTC. Residues: CASSLAYQKYEQYF.

This clone was seen a few times. This rearrangement joins TRBV19 to TRBJ2-3; D remains ambiguous. With 5 bases removed from V and 6 bases from J, the gap between germline ends came to 15 bases. The germline gives CDR1 LNHDA, CDR2 SQIVND (reference sequence). The CDR3 spans 14 residues. The CDR3 bases are TGTGCCAGTAGTTTTATCTCCGAGGAGGATACGCAGTATTTT. Translation: CASSFISEEDTQYF.

As to this clone: The same CDR3 is also encoded by other DNA sequences in this sample. The V call is TRBV5-4, the J call TRBJ1-2; the match to TRBD1 covers 10 bases. Germline values: CDR1 SGHNT, CDR2 YYREEE (reference sequence). This CDR3 is built from 16 residues. The trim removed 4 bases at V and 6 bases at J, leaving 12 bases unmatched. CDR3 bases: TGTGCCAGCAGCCCACCGACACCGGGACAGGGGCATGGCTACACCTTC. This sequence encodes CASSPPTPGQGHGYTF. The variable domain in full, completed from reference TRBV5-4 and TRBJ1-2, reads ETGVTQSPTHLIKTRGQQVTLRCSSQSGHNTVSWYQQALGQGPQFIFQYYREEENGRGNFPPRFSGLQFPNYSSELNVNALELDDSALYLCASSPPTPGQGHGYTFGSGTRLTVV.

This chain joins TRBV13 and TRBJ1-6; 11 bases line up with TRBD1. The trim removed 0 bases at V and 9 bases at J, leaving 4 bases unmatched. CDR1 PRHDT and CDR2 FYEKMQ come from the germline V gene (reference sequence). This CDR3 comprises 16 residues. The CDR3 coding sequence is TGTGCCAGCAGCTTAGGCCAAGGGACAGGGGGTTCACCCCTCCACTTT. Amino acids: CASSLGQGTGGSPLHF.

The V and J genes are TRBV11-2 and TRBJ2-7; TRBD2 aligns across 9 bases. Losses at the gene ends were 3 bases for V and 5 bases for J; bases not matched to a gene: 2. In germline, CDR1 is SGHAT, CDR2 FQNNGV. The CDR3 has 13 amino acids. The CDR3 reads CASSFVAGDEQYF. CDR3 nucleotide sequence: TGTGCCAGCAGCTTTGTAGCGGGGGACGAGCAGTACTTC.

The V call is TRBV18, the J call TRBJ2-3; no clear D. The CDR3 sequence is 13 residues long. V shed 2 bases and J shed 2 bases, with 5 bases lying between them. Per the germline V gene, CDR1 is KGHSH and CDR2 is LQKENI. The CDR3 reads CASSPEITDTQYF. CDR3 DNA: TGTGCCAGCTCACCAGAGATCACAGATACGCAGTATTTT.

The V gene is TRBV5-1, the J gene TRBJ1-1, with D tentatively TRBD1 (5 bases). Looked up from germline, CDR1 is SGHRS and CDR2 is YFSETQ. The CDR3 extends over 17 amino acids. V was cut by 4 bases and J by 5 bases, with 24 bases left in between. CDR3 protein: CASSPPVGVEGRTEAFF. In DNA form, the CDR3 reads TGCGCCAGCAGCCCACCGGTGGGGGTGGAGGGGAGGACTGAAGCTTTCTTT.

J is TRBJ2-2 and V is TRBV5-4; 13 bases align to TRBD2. The germline CDR1 and CDR2 sequences are SGHNT and YYREEE (reference sequence). The CDR3 extends over 19 amino acids. V gave up 4 bases and J gave up 0 bases; unmatched junction bases: 9. The CDR3 DNA sequence: TGTGCCAGCAGCCATGGACTAGCGGGAGTCCGAGCGAACACCGGGGAGCTGTTTTTT. Translation: CASSHGLAGVRANTGELFF. The complete variable domain, with remaining parts taken from reference TRBV5-4 and TRBJ2-2, reads ETGVTQSPTHLIKTRGQQVTLRCSSQSGHNTVSWYQQALGQGPQFIFQYYREEENGRGNFPPRFSGLQFPNYSSELNVNALELDDSALYLCASSHGLAGVRANTGELFFGEGSRLTVL.

The chain uses TRBV3-1 (or the pseudogene TRBV3-2) and TRBJ1-1; no clear D. V dropped 2 bases and J dropped 7 bases, with 8 bases sitting between them. This CDR3 has 12 amino acids. CDR1 and CDR2 (germline): LGHDT, YNNKEL (reference sequence). The DNA of the CDR3 is TGTGCCAGCAGCCAAACACGGGTTGAAGCTTTCTTT. Encoded protein: CASSQTRVEAFF.

This rearrangement joins TRBV6-2 or TRBV6-3 to TRBJ1-2, with D possibly TRBD1 on 5 matching bases. The CDR3 covers 16 residues. Trimming took off 6 bases at V and 0 bases at J, with 17 bases between the two ends. CDR1 MNHEY and CDR2 SVGEGT come from the germline V gene. CDR3 nucleotides: TGTGCCAGCAGCCCTAGCGGGTGGGGGACTAACTATGGCTACACCTTC. Protein sequence: CASSPSGWGTNYGYTF.

The V gene is TRBV28, the J gene TRBJ2-7; D is ambiguous. V shed 7 bases and J shed 6 bases, with 7 bases lying between them. Germline values: CDR1 MDHEN, CDR2 SYDVKM. The CDR3 covers 10 residues. CDR3 loop: CASTKPEQYF. The CDR3 DNA sequence: TGTGCCAGCACTAAACCCGAGCAGTACTTC.

V gene TRBV5-1 combines with J gene TRBJ2-1; 9 positions match TRBD1. The CDR3 length is 16 residues. The junction had 12 bases not matched to a gene; V was cut back by 3 bases and J by 8 bases. Germline V CDR1 and CDR2: SGHRS, YFSETQ. The CDR3 loop is CASSWGSGTGIDEQFF. DNA for the CDR3: TGCGCCAGCAGCTGGGGGTCCGGGACAGGGATTGATGAGCAGTTCTTC.

CDR3 amino acids: CASRGNRGSTEAFF. The CDR3 nucleotides are TGTGCCAGCAGAGGAAACAGGGGTTCCACTGAAGCTTTCTTT. The J gene is TRBJ1-1, the V gene TRBV6-1, with 7 bases fitting TRBD1. This CDR3 contains 14 residues. V shed 6 bases, J shed 4 bases, and the junction held 8 bases outside the gene matches. CDR1 is MNHNS and CDR2 is SASEGT in the germline V gene.

This clone has more than one count but fewer than ten. The V and J genes are TRBV28 and TRBJ1-1, with a tentative D call TRBD1 (6 bases). The CDR3 totals 16 residues. V lost 6 bases and J lost 2, with 19 bases in between. The germline CDR1 and CDR2 sequences are MDHEN and SYDVKM. The CDR3 DNA sequence: TGTGCCAGCAGGGACAGTTCCGTGGTGCGCAACACTGAAGCTTTCTTT. Its protein product is CASRDSSVVRNTEAFF.

In this sample, this clone turned up once. This chain links TRBV5-1 with TRBJ1-1; D not certain. From germline, CDR1 is SGHRS and CDR2 YFSETQ. The CDR3 totals 13 residues. V lost 3 bases, J lost 3 bases, and 9 bases lay in between. In nucleotides, the CDR3 is TGCGCCAGCAGCTCCGCCCCGGACACTGAAGCTTTCTTT. It encodes CASSSAPDTEAFF.

The V and J genes are TRBV10-3 and TRBJ1-2, with D hard to call. V lost 2 bases to trimming and J lost 8 bases, with 9 bases between them. This CDR3 is built from 12 residues. The germline CDR1 and CDR2 sequences are ENHRY and SYGVKD. CDR3 loop: CAISEAQNGYTF. DNA of the CDR3: TGTGCCATCAGTGAGGCACAGAACGGCTACACCTTC.

V is TRBV20-1 and J is TRBJ2-1, with 7 bases matching TRBD1. The germline V gene encodes CDR1 DFQATT and CDR2 SNEGSKA (reference sequence). The V gene end was trimmed by 3 bases and the J gene end by 7 bases; junction bases not matched to a gene: 9. This CDR3 spans 14 amino acids. CDR3 in amino acids: CSASIQGRPNEQFF. The DNA of the CDR3 is TGCAGTGCTAGTATACAGGGGCGTCCGAATGAGCAGTTCTTC.

The rearrangement joins TRBV5-8 to TRBJ2-3; 7 bases fit TRBD1. Germline trimming cut 0 bases from V and 4 bases from J; bases unmatched to any gene: 2. This CDR3 has 14 residues. CDR1 and CDR2 (germline): SGHTS, YDEGEE. CDR3 sequence reads: CASSLGTGPDTQYF. CDR3 sequence (DNA): TGTGCCAGCAGCTTGGGGACAGGCCCAGATACGCAGTATTTT.